This TCR beta chain originates from a study of cytomegalovirus exposure and HLA in healthy donors. From germline, CDR1 is SGHDN and CDR2 FVKESK. The CDR3 length is 15 residues. V shed 4 bases and J 5 bases; nucleotides not matched to a gene: 4. Primers: 60 Vbeta forward and 13 Jbeta reverse. Data came from immunoSEQ multiplex PCR; TCRdb stores just in-frame clones and leaves some out. In total, the table holds under 200,000 clones. This sequence was found in a man aged 30 to 45 in good health and CMV-seronegative. The chain is built from TRBV14 and TRBJ2-1; 11 bases line up with TRBD2. The sample taken for sequencing was PBMCs. CDR3 nucleotide sequence: TGTGCCAGCAGCCCCGGACTAGCGGGCAACAATGAGCAGTTCTTC. This codes for CASSPGLAGNNEQFF.